Listed here is a single TCR beta chain. What it recognizes is unknown. The entry originates in a study of cytomegalovirus exposure and HLA in healthy donors. Broader study findings: Later analysis identified several of the most significant clusters that appeared linked to common viral pathogens.

Both 60 Vbeta primers and 13 Jbeta primers went into the PCR. TCRdb keeps only in-frame clones here, not all; method: immunoSEQ multiplex PCR. In the table there are 130,000 to 150,000 clones, approximately 79% of which are singletons. This CDR3 spans 15 amino acids. Germline assignment: CDR1 SGHNT and CDR2 YENEEA. Trimming took 2 bases from V and 4 from J; bases not matched to a gene: 3. This TCR was recovered from a male donor in good health and CMV-seronegative. This sequence joins TRBV11-3 and TRBJ1-2; 11 nucleotides match TRBD1. Sequencing was done on a sample of PBMCs. The CDR3 DNA reads as TGTGCCAGCAGCTTATCCGGGACAGGGGGCTATGGCTACACCTTC. As protein: CASSLSGTGGYGYTF.